This T cell receptor beta chain was documented in a study of a mutant IDH1 vaccine in newly diagnosed glioma. Study-wide context: At week 35 came visit V12, and visit V13 followed at week 47.

As concerns this clone: The antigen is undetermined.

V was clipped by 7 bases and J by 0 bases; unmatched bases: 6. Per germline, CDR1 SNHLY and CDR2 FYNNEI. This CDR3 is 15 amino acids long. Specified time point: week 35, safety follow-up. Vaccination used 300 ug of mutant IDH1 20-mer peptide per dose, with topical imiquimod. During weeks 1, 3, 5, 7, 11, 15, 19 and 23, patients received eight vaccinations. New WHO grade 3 or 4 IDH1-mutant, ATRX-lost astrocytomas were present in all donors. Study results and limitations: It was over 85% of patients that developed vaccine-induced immune responses.

The method was immunoSEQ multiplex PCR; TCRdb's version includes in-frame clones alone and lacks a portion of them. The data contain around 44,000 clones, 65% to 80% of them singletons. The input for sequencing was PBMCs, taken from a glioma patient whose treatment included an IDH1 peptide vaccine. This clonotype originated in a man between 35 and 55 years old with glioma. The V gene is TRBV2, the J gene TRBJ1-5; the match to TRBD1 covers 7 bases. The chain's CDR3 is CASKGDSYSNQPQHF. The CDR3 nucleotides read TGTGCCAGCAAGGGGGACAGCTATAGCAATCAGCCCCAGCATTTT.